This passage covers 19 T cell receptor beta chains from one sample sequenced in a study of blood T cell repertoires in COVID-19. The assay was immunoSEQ multiplex PCR, and TCRdb's table has in-frame clones only and misses some. This table has 150,000 to 200,000 clones, roughly four fifths appearing once. Input material: peripheral blood. The source is an elderly woman with COVID-19, enrolled during active disease.

The rearrangement uses TRBV3-1 (or the pseudogene TRBV3-2) and TRBJ2-7; perhaps TRBD2 as D (6 bases). The CDR3 has 14 amino acids. CDR1 is LGHDT, CDR2 YNNKEL, per germline (reference sequence). V lost 4 bases and J lost 2, with 12 bases in between. The CDR3 DNA reads TGTGCCAGCAGCCCTCCGACTAGGACCTACGAGCAGTACTTC. Amino acid sequence: CASSPPTRTYEQYF.

With regard to this clone: The same CDR3 is also encoded by other DNA sequences in this sample. The chain links TRBV3-1 (or the pseudogene TRBV3-2) to TRBJ2-7; D is ambiguous. The CDR3 totals 13 residues. V lost 0 bases, J lost 2 bases, and 5 bases lay in between. The germline V gene encodes CDR1 LGHDT and CDR2 YNNKEL (reference sequence). CDR3 protein: CASSQDLAYEQYF. The CDR3 coding sequence is TGTGCCAGCAGCCAAGATTTAGCCTACGAGCAGTACTTC.

This clone was seen only once. The CDR3 sequence: CASSFGYNEQFF. As DNA, the CDR3 is TGTGCCAGCAGTTTCGGGTACAATGAGCAGTTCTTC. The rearrangement uses TRBV28 and TRBJ2-1, with D hard to call. CDR1 and CDR2 (germline): MDHEN, SYDVKM. The CDR3 is 12 residues long. V gave up 3 bases and J gave up 4 bases, with 4 bases separating them.

The genes are TRBV2 and TRBJ1-1; 7 bases align to TRBD1. CDR1 is SNHLY and CDR2 is FYNNEI in the germline V gene. The CDR3 contains 13 residues. The V segment lost 5 bases and the J segment 4 bases; nucleotides outside the gene matches: 4. The CDR3 reads CASSTGDGTEAFF. Here the CDR3 DNA reads TGTGCCAGCAGTACAGGGGACGGCACTGAAGCTTTCTTT.

V usage is TRBV4-2 and J usage is TRBJ2-1; D unclear. Germline V gene data show CDR1 as LGHNA and CDR2 as YNFKEQ. This CDR3 has 14 residues. V lost 0 bases, J lost 4 bases, and 7 bases lay in between. This chain's CDR3 is CASSQDLEYNEQFF. The DNA of the CDR3 is TGTGCCAGCAGCCAAGACCTGGAGTACAATGAGCAGTTCTTC.

The chain is built from TRBV28 and TRBJ2-7; 9 positions match TRBD2. The CDR3 extends over 16 amino acids. The trim removed 10 bases at V and 0 bases at J, leaving 13 bases unmatched. Germline lookup yields CDR1 MDHEN and CDR2 SYDVKM. The CDR3 DNA follows: TGTGCCACCATTACTAGCGGGCCATCCCACTCCTACGAGCAGTACTTC. Translation gives CATITSGPSHSYEQYF. Full variable domain (missing parts from reference TRBV28 and TRBJ2-7): DVKVTQSSRYLVKRTGEKVFLECVQDMDHENMFWYRQDPGLGLRLIYFSYDVKMKEKGDIPEGYSVSREKKERFSLILESASTNQTSMYLCATITSGPSHSYEQYFGPGTRLTVT.

This clone has a handful of counts. The chain links TRBV14 to TRBJ1-2, with D possibly matching TRBD1 (6 bases). Looked up from germline, CDR1 is SGHDN and CDR2 is FVKESK. The CDR3 has 15 residues. V was trimmed by 3 bases and J by 4 bases, leaving 15 bases between them. The CDR3 region is CASSHTGTTLYGYTF. The CDR3 DNA is TGTGCCAGCAGCCATACAGGGACTACACTCTATGGCTACACCTTC.

This chain links TRBV5-1 with TRBJ1-2, with D possibly matching TRBD1 (6 bases). Trimming took 0 bases from V and 5 from J, leaving 14 bases between them. Germline CDR1 is SGHRS and CDR2 is YFSETQ. This CDR3 contains 15 residues. The CDR3 sequence is CASSLEQGGDYGYTF. The CDR3 nucleotides read TGCGCCAGCAGCTTGGAACAGGGAGGGGATTATGGCTACACCTTC.

The chain combines TRBV27 with TRBJ2-5, with 12 bases lining up with TRBD2. This CDR3 has 15 residues. Germline V gives CDR1 MNHEY, CDR2 SMNVEV (reference sequence). V lost 5 bases, J lost 3 bases, and 4 bases stayed unmatched. CDR3 DNA: TGTGCCAGCAGTGGGAGGACTAGCGGGAAAGAGACCCAGTACTTC. This encodes CASSGRTSGKETQYF.

The chain links TRBV5-8 to TRBJ2-5, with TRBD1 matching over 9 bases. Germline CDR1 and CDR2: SGHTS and YDEGEE. This CDR3 region has 16 residues. V lost 0 bases to trimming and J lost 5 bases; unmatched junction nucleotides: 8. The DNA of the CDR3 is TGTGCCAGCAGCTTGGGGACAGGGGCCACGGGGGAGACCCAGTACTTC. It codes for CASSLGTGATGETQYF.

The chain recombines TRBV7-6 with TRBJ1-6, with 7 positions matching TRBD1. Germline CDR1 SGHVS, CDR2 FNYEAQ. This CDR3 comprises 15 residues. V was clipped by 5 bases and J by 6 bases; unmatched bases: 7. The CDR3 protein is CASSLRQGSNSPLHF. CDR3 sequence (DNA): TGTGCCAGCAGCCTTCGACAGGGAAGTAATTCACCCCTCCACTTT.

This chain joins TRBV4-1 and TRBJ1-1, with no clear D. The CDR3 is made up of 15 amino acids. Germline CDR1 MGHRA, CDR2 YSYEKL. V was clipped by 2 bases and J by 1 base, with 11 bases between them. This CDR3 reads CASSQPLTRNTEAFF. For the CDR3, the DNA is TGCGCCAGCAGCCAACCCTTAACACGGAACACTGAAGCTTTCTTT.

DNA for the CDR3: TGCGCCAGCAGCTTGGCGGGGACCAAAAACATTCAGTACTTC. This gives the protein CASSLAGTKNIQYF. The V gene is TRBV4-1, the J gene TRBJ2-4, with D perhaps TRBD2 (6 bases). Deletions cut 5 bases from V and 2 bases from J, with 10 bases between. This CDR3 spans 14 amino acids. Germline CDR1 MGHRA, CDR2 YSYEKL.

By its share, this clone is medium-sized. The rearrangement links TRBV21-1 to TRBJ1-5; the table's D call TRBD1 went unverified against the DNA. TRBV21-1 is annotated as a pseudogene. The CDR3 has 17 residues. The CDR3 DNA follows: TGTGCCAGCAGCACTAACCGGGACAGCTATAGCAATCAGCCCCAGCATTTT. Protein product: CASSTNRDSYSNQPQHF.

V gene TRBV6-5 combines with J gene TRBJ2-1; perhaps TRBD1 as D (5 bases). Germline V lookup: CDR1 MNHEY, CDR2 SVGAGI. V was trimmed by 2 bases and J by 0 bases, leaving 5 bases between them. The CDR3 has 14 amino acids. The chain's CDR3 is CASSYRGSYNEQFF. CDR3 DNA: TGTGCCAGCAGTTACAGGGGCTCCTACAATGAGCAGTTCTTC.

V and J are TRBV7-2 and TRBJ2-7; D is possibly TRBD2 (6 bases). CDR3 length equals 15 residues. Trimming left V 5 bases short and J 0 bases short, with 14 bases between. Germline values: CDR1 SGHTA, CDR2 FQGNSA. The CDR3 sequence is CASSILGRSSYEQYF. As DNA, the CDR3 is TGTGCCAGCAGCATCTTAGGGAGGAGCTCCTACGAGCAGTACTTC.

V usage is TRBV18 and J usage is TRBJ1-1; 10 nucleotides line up with TRBD1. J lost 5 bases, V lost 3 bases, and 6 bases had no gene match. The CDR3 length is 15 residues. Germline V lookup: CDR1 KGHSH, CDR2 LQKENI. The CDR3 loop is CASSPTGTGETEAFF. CDR3 coding DNA: TGTGCCAGCTCACCCACCGGGACAGGGGAGACTGAAGCTTTCTTT.

The chain recombines TRBV27 with TRBJ1-3, with 7 bases matching TRBD1. The germline gives CDR1 MNHEY, CDR2 SMNVEV (reference sequence). With 6 bases clipped from V and 4 bases from J, the junction kept 9 bases outside the gene matches. The CDR3 extends over 15 amino acids. In nucleotides, the CDR3 is TGTGCCAGCAGCAACACAGGGGTTACGGGAAACACCATATATTTT. This translates into CASSNTGVTGNTIYF.

This clone was found a few times. This chain joins TRBV10-1 and TRBJ2-7, with D possibly TRBD2 on 5 matching bases. Germline V gene sequence: CDR1 WNHNN, CDR2 SYGVQD (reference sequence). V gave up 8 bases and J gave up 4 bases, with 15 bases separating them. This CDR3 region has 13 residues. CDR3 sequence reads: CASPPDLLYEQYF. Here the CDR3 DNA reads TGCGCCAGCCCCCCGGACTTGCTTTACGAGCAGTACTTC.